This T cell receptor (beta chain) was captured in a study of cytomegalovirus exposure and HLA in healthy donors. The PCR used 60 Vbeta and 13 Jbeta primers. Sequencing used immunoSEQ multiplex PCR; TCRdb keeps in-frame clones, though not all of them. The sample lists around 80,000 clones, roughly 70% occurring once. CDR3 length: 15 amino acids. V trimming: 0 bases; J trimming: 8 bases; junction bases outside the gene matches: 5. Germline V gene data show CDR1 as SGHRS and CDR2 as YFSETQ. The source material was PBMCs. The source is a man between 35 and 55 years old in good health and CMV-seropositive. J is TRBJ2-1 and V is TRBV5-1, with TRBD2 identical over 10 bases. CDR3 nucleotide sequence: TGCGCCAGCAGCTTGGCAGCGGGAGGGCCCGATGAGCAGTTCTTC. This sequence encodes CASSLAAGGPDEQFF.